Here is one T cell receptor (beta chain) with its context. Its antigen is as yet unknown. Trimming at V came to 1 base and at J to 0 bases, leaving 9 bases not matched to a gene. Germline values: CDR1 SGHVS, CDR2 FNYEAQ. The CDR3 is 19 residues long. PCR primers comprised 60 Vbeta and 13 Jbeta primers. Generated by immunoSEQ multiplex PCR, the TCRdb table keeps only in-frame clones and is missing some. This table has fewer than 250,000 clones, around 80% appearing once. Donors sampled were nominally healthy, though unrecorded immune exposures were likely. This entry belongs to a study of cytomegalovirus exposure and HLA in healthy donors. Study-wide findings and caveats: According to the study, around 180 TCR beta chains were cytomegalovirus-associated. TCR association rates varied by HLA locus in a later analysis, with DRB1 highest and HLA-C lowest.

Sample: PBMCs. The chain recombines TRBV7-6 with TRBJ2-2; 9 bases are shared with TRBD1. This TCR came from a man aged 30 to 39 in good health and CMV-seronegative. CDR3 sequence (DNA): TGTGCCAGCAGCTTAGAAGCTGGACAGGGGCGATCGAACACCGGGGAGCTGTTTTTT. Encoded protein: CASSLEAGQGRSNTGELFF.